The 16 T cell receptor beta chains presented below share a single source sample, sequenced in a study of T cell responses to AZD1222 COVID-19 vaccine. The protocol was immunoSEQ multiplex PCR, while the TCRdb copy is restricted to in-frame clones and leaves out a portion. The profile shows roughly 92,000 clones, 85% to 90% of them singletons. Sequences were derived from peripheral blood, sampled 28 days after the second AZD1222 dose. The receptors were sampled from an adult who received the AZD1222 COVID-19 vaccine.

The J gene is TRBJ1-2, the V gene TRBV5-1, with D possibly being TRBD1 (6 bases). CDR3 length: 15 residues. The germline gives CDR1 SGHRS, CDR2 YFSETQ. The V end was cut by 4 bases, the J end by 3 bases, with 16 bases between. The CDR3 nucleotides are TGCGCCAGCAGCCTCGCCATCGGGGGCCACTATGGCTACACCTTC. As protein: CASSLAIGGHYGYTF.

The chain links TRBV11-2 to TRBJ2-7; perhaps TRBD1 as D (5 bases). The germline gives CDR1 SGHAT, CDR2 FQNNGV. The length of the CDR3 is 13 residues. Trimming took 1 base from V and 5 from J, leaving 9 bases between them. Here the CDR3 DNA reads TGTGCCAGCAGCTTAGGCAGGGTCAACGAGCAGTACTTC. This codes for CASSLGRVNEQYF.

This clone was recorded a few times. V is TRBV7-9 and J is TRBJ2-3, with D possibly matching TRBD1 (5 bases). V was shortened by 2 bases and J by 1 base, with 10 bases between the two germline ends. The CDR3 is 15 residues long. From germline, CDR1 is SEHNR and CDR2 FQNEAQ (reference sequence). This CDR3 is CASSLRGSGTDTQYF. The CDR3 bases are TGTGCCAGCAGCTTAAGGGGTTCCGGCACAGATACGCAGTATTTT.

The J gene is TRBJ2-3, the V gene TRBV7-8; weak D call: TRBD1 (6 bases). V dropped 0 bases and J dropped 2 bases, with 6 bases sitting between them. CDR1 and CDR2 (germline): SGHVS, FQNEAQ. The CDR3 has 14 residues. CDR3 region: CASSLAGATDTQYF. In nucleotides, the CDR3 is TGTGCCAGCAGCTTAGCGGGGGCCACAGATACGCAGTATTTT. Combining the CDR3 with reference TRBV7-8 and TRBJ2-3 gives the whole variable domain GAGVSQSPRYKVAKRGQDVALRCDPISGHVSLFWYQQALGQGPEFLTYFQNEAQLDKSGLPSDRFFAERPEGSVSTLKIQRTQQEDSAVYLCASSLAGATDTQYFGPGTRLTVL.

The chain recombines TRBV7-3 with TRBJ2-6; 9 bases agree with TRBD1. Unmatched junction bases numbered 9, after V lost 7 bases and J lost 2 bases. CDR1 is SGHTA, CDR2 FQGTGA, per germline. CDR3 size: 17 residues. The CDR3 loop reads CASTSGQGVPGANVLTF. The CDR3 DNA sequence: TGTGCCAGCACCTCGGGACAGGGAGTCCCTGGGGCCAACGTCCTGACTTTC.

This clone was picked up a small number of times. The chain combines TRBV9 with TRBJ1-3, with D perhaps TRBD1 (6 bases). Looked up from germline, CDR1 is SGDLS and CDR2 is YYNGEE. CDR3 length equals 15 residues. Trimming cost V 0 bases and J 5 bases, with 12 bases left between them. For the CDR3, the DNA is TGTGCCAGCAGCGTAGGTGGGGACAACAGAAACACCATATATTTT. It yields the protein CASSVGGDNRNTIYF.

The chain employs TRBV9 and TRBJ2-3; TRBD2 matches at 11 bases. With 0 bases clipped from V and 6 bases from J, the junction kept 9 bases outside the gene matches. The CDR3 spans 17 residues. CDR1 and CDR2 (germline): SGDLS, YYNGEE. The CDR3 reads CASSVATLAGGPDTQYF. The CDR3 DNA reads TGTGCCAGCAGCGTAGCTACTTTAGCGGGGGGGCCTGATACGCAGTATTTT.

This clone has just one count. The CDR3 is CASSPARGRLATEQFF. CDR3 bases: TGTGCCAGCAGTCCGGCGCGGGGGAGACTAGCGACGGAGCAGTTCTTC. The chain combines TRBV2 with TRBJ2-1, with 8 bases aligning to TRBD2. The CDR3 consists of 16 residues. Germline-derived CDR1 and CDR2 are SNHLY and FYNNEI. V shed 5 bases and J 10 bases; nucleotides not matched to a gene: 16.

V and J are TRBV18 and TRBJ2-7; TRBD1 or TRBD2 may be the D gene (5 bases each). Between the trimmed V and J ends, which lost 3 bases and 5 bases, there was a span of 14 bases. The CDR3 runs 14 residues. Germline-derived CDR1 and CDR2 are KGHSH and LQKENI. The CDR3: CASSPQGPRNEQYF. The CDR3 DNA reads as TGTGCCAGCTCACCTCAGGGACCTAGAAACGAGCAGTACTTC. The variable domain in full, with the rest retrieved from reference TRBV18 and TRBJ2-7, is NAGVMQNPRHLVRRRGQEARLRCSPMKGHSHVYWYRQLPEEGLKFMVYLQKENIIDESGMPKERFSAEFPKEGPSILRIQQVVRGDSAAYFCASSPQGPRNEQYFGPGTRLTVT.

This clone was detected only a few times. This chain connects TRBV5-5 to TRBJ1-2, with 7 bases matching TRBD1. The CDR3 length is 16 residues. Trimming removed 4 bases from V and 4 bases from J; junction bases left unmatched: 13. Per germline, CDR1 SGHKS and CDR2 YYEKEE (reference sequence). The CDR3 protein is CASSAGGTGNLYGYTF. CDR3 sequence (DNA): TGTGCCAGCAGCGCAGGGGGGACGGGAAATCTCTATGGCTACACCTTC. The whole variable domain, filled in from reference TRBV5-5 and TRBJ1-2, reads DAGVTQSPTHLIKTRGQQVTLRCSPISGHKSVSWYQQVLGQGPQFIFQYYEKEERGRGNFPDRFSARQFPNYSSELNVNALLLGDSALYLCASSAGGTGNLYGYTFGSGTRLTVV.

This clone has just a few counts. V and J are TRBV2 and TRBJ1-1, with 7 bases lining up with TRBD1. Germline CDR1 reads SNHLY; CDR2 reads FYNNEI. The CDR3 length is 14 residues. V lost 7 bases to trimming and J lost 4 bases; unmatched junction nucleotides: 9. CDR3 sequence: CASNLNRGTTEAFF. The CDR3 DNA sequence: TGTGCCAGCAATCTCAACAGGGGAACCACTGAAGCTTTCTTT.

The V gene is TRBV7-9, the J gene TRBJ2-7, with D perhaps matching TRBD1 (6 bases). Germline V gene data show CDR1 as SEHNR and CDR2 as FQNEAQ (reference sequence). The CDR3 has 15 amino acids. The ends were cut back, 5 bases at V and 5 bases at J, with 19 bases in the middle. CDR3 bases: TGTGCCAGCAGCGCGCAGGACAGAGGGACCGACGAGCAGTACTTC. It is translated as CASSAQDRGTDEQYF. Full variable domain (missing parts from reference TRBV7-9 and TRBJ2-7): DTGVSQNPRHKITKRGQNVTFRCDPISEHNRLYWYRQTLGQGPEFLTYFQNEAQLEKSRLLSDRFSAERPKGSFSTLEIQRTEQGDSAMYLCASSAQDRGTDEQYFGPGTRLTVT.

This clone was recorded a few times. The J gene is TRBJ1-5, the V gene TRBV23-1, with D uncertain. TRBV23-1 belongs to the ORF category, with a function that is uncertain. V was pared by 1 base and J by 9 bases, with 13 bases between. CDR3 size: 14 residues. CDR3 amino acids: CASSQCKGKGPQHF. The CDR3 bases are TGCGCCAGCAGTCAATGCAAGGGAAAGGGGCCCCAGCATTTT.

This clone was seen only once. The rearrangement uses TRBV5-1 and TRBJ1-2; D is ambiguous. V lost 0 bases and J lost 8, with 8 bases in between. The germline gives CDR1 SGHRS, CDR2 YFSETQ. CDR3 length: 12 amino acids. The DNA of the CDR3 is TGCGCCAGCAGCTTGGGGGATGTAGGCTACACCTTC. Its translation: CASSLGDVGYTF.

This rearrangement joins TRBV27 to TRBJ1-4; no reliable D call. Germline V gene data show CDR1 as MNHEY and CDR2 as SMNVEV (reference sequence). The CDR3 consists of 15 residues. With 4 bases removed from V and 6 bases from J, the gap between germline ends came to 15 bases. CDR3 region: CASSSGPFPYEKLFF. In DNA form, the CDR3 reads TGTGCCAGCAGTTCTGGGCCCTTCCCCTATGAAAAACTGTTTTTT. Based on the CDR3 plus reference TRBV27 and TRBJ1-4, the full variable domain is EAQVTQNPRYLITVTGKKLTVTCSQNMNHEYMSWYRQDPGLGLRQIYYSMNVEVTDKGDVPEGYKVSRKEKRNFPLILESPSPNQTSLYFCASSSGPFPYEKLFFGSGTQLSVL.

The chain links TRBV24-1 to TRBJ2-3; D gene ambiguous. CDR3 length equals 16 residues. V was cut by 1 base and J by 0 bases, with 10 bases left in between. CDR1 KGHDR and CDR2 SFDVKD come from the germline V gene. Here the CDR3 reads CATSDFRQVSTDTQYF. In nucleotides, the CDR3 is TGTGCCACCAGTGATTTCCGCCAGGTAAGCACAGATACGCAGTATTTT.